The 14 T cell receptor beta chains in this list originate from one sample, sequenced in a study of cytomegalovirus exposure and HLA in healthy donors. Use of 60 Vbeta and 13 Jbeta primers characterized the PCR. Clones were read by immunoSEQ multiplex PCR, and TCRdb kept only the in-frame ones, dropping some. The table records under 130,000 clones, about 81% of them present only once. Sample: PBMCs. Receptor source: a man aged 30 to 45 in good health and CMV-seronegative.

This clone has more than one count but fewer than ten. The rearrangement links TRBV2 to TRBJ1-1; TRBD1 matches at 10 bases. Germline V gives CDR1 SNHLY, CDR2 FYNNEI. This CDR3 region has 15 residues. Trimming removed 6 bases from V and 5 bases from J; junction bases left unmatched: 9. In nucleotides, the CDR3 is TGTGCCAGCAGGCGAGACAGGGGGCCATGGACTGAAGCTTTCTTT. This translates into CASRRDRGPWTEAFF.

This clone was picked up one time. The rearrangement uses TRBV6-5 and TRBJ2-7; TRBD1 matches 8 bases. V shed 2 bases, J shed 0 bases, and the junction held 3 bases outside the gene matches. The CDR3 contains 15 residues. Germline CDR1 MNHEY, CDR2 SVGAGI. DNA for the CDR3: TGTGCCAGCAGTTACGCCCAGGGGGCCTCCTACGAGCAGTACTTC. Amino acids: CASSYAQGASYEQYF.

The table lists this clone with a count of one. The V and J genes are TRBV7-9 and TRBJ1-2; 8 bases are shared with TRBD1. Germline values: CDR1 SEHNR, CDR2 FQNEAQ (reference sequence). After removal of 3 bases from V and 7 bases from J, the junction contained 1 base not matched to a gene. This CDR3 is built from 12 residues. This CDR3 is CASSFQGAGYTF. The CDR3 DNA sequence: TGTGCCAGCAGCTTCCAGGGGGCTGGCTACACCTTC.

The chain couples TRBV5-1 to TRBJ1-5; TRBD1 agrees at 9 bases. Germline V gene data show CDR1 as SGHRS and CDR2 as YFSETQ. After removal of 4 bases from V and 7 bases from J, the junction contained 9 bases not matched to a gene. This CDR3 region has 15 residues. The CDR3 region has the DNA TGCGCCAGCAGCCCAGAGGGACAGGGTGAGCAGCCCCAGCATTTT. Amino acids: CASSPEGQGEQPQHF.

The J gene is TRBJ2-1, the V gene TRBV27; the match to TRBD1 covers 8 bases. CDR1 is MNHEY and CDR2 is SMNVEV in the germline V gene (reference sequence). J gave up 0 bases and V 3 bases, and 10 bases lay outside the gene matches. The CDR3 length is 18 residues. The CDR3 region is CASSFSAHRGSSYNEQFF. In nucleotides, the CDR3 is TGTGCCAGCAGTTTTTCAGCCCACAGGGGGAGCTCCTACAATGAGCAGTTCTTC.

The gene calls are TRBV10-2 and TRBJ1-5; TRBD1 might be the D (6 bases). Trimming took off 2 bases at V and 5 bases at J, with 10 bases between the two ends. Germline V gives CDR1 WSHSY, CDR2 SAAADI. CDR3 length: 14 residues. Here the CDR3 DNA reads TGCGCCAGCAGTGAGCAGGGGCGAGATCAGCCCCAGCATTTT. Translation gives CASSEQGRDQPQHF.

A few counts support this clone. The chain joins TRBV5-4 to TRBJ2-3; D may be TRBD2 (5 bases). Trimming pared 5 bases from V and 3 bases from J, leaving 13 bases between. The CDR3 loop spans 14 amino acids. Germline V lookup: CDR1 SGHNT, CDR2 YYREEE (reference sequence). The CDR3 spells CASRYRESTDTQYF. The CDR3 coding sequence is TGTGCCAGCAGGTATAGGGAGTCTACAGATACGCAGTATTTT.

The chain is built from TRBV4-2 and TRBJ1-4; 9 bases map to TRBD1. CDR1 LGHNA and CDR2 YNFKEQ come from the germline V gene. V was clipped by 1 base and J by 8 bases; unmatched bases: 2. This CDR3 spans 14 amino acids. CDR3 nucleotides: TGTGCCAGCAGCCAAGGACAGGGGGGGGAAAAACTGTTTTTT. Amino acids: CASSQGQGGEKLFF.

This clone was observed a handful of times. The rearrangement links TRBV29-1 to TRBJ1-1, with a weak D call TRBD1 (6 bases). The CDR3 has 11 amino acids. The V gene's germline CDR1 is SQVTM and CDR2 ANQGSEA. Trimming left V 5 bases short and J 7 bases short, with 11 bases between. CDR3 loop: CSVRRTDEAFF. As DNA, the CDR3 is TGCAGCGTTCGACGGACAGATGAAGCTTTCTTT.

CDR3 loop: CASKKTYSNQPQHF. The CDR3 bases are TGTGCCAGCAAAAAAACCTATAGCAATCAGCCCCAGCATTTT. The genes are TRBV6-6 and TRBJ1-5; no firm D call. The CDR3 covers 14 residues. Looked up from germline, CDR1 is MNHNY and CDR2 is SVGAGI (reference sequence). Trimming pared 7 bases from V and 0 bases from J, leaving 10 bases between.

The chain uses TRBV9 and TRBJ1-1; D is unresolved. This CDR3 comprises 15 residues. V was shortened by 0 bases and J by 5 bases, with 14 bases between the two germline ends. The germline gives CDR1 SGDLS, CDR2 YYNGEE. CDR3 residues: CASSVGAEPGTEAFF. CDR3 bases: TGTGCCAGCAGCGTAGGAGCAGAGCCGGGGACTGAAGCTTTCTTT. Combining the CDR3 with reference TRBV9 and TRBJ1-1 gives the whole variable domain DSGVTQTPKHLITATGQRVTLRCSPRSGDLSVYWYQQSLDQGLQFLIQYYNGEERAKGNILERFSAQQFPDLHSELNLSSLELGDSALYFCASSVGAEPGTEAFFGQGTRLTVV.

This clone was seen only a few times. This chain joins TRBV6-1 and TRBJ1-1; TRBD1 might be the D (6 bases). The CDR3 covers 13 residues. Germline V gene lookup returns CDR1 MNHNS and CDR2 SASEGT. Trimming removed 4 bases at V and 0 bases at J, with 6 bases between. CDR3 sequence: CASSGQVNTEAFF. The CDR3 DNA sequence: TGTGCCAGCAGTGGACAGGTGAACACTGAAGCTTTCTTT.

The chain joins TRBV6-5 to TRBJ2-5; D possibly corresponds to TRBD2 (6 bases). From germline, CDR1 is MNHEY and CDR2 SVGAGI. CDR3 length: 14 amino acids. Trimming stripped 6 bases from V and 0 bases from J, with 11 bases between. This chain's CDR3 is CASSAGSYQETQYF. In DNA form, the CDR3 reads TGTGCCAGCAGCGCCGGGAGCTACCAAGAGACCCAGTACTTC.

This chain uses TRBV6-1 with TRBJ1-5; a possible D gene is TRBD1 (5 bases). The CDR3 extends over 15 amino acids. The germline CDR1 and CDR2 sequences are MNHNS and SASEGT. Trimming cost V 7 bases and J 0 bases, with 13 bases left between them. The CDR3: CASTGGTYSNQPQHF. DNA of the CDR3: TGTGCCAGCACGGGAGGGACCTATAGCAATCAGCCCCAGCATTTT.